This TCR beta chain was identified in a study of shared clonotypes between healthy human individuals. Study-wide results and caveats: Tissues were not sampled, only blood, and their repertoires likely differ. Generation of non-shared clonotypes was less probable than generation of clonotypes shared by all four donors.

Everyone who donated was a Caucasian adult who lived in Nashville, Tennessee. Trimming removed 4 bases at V and 4 bases at J, with 11 bases between. Germline CDR1 SGHRS, CDR2 YFSETQ. The CDR3 sequence is 13 residues long. Produced via immunoSEQ multiplex PCR; TCRdb's table is partial and in-frame only. In the table there are just over 2,000,000 clones, about 95% of which are singletons. Regarding this clone: Antigen unknown. This same CDR3 is encoded by further DNA sequences in the sample.

The chain combines TRBV5-1 with TRBJ1-2; maybe TRBD1 (6 bases). Input material: naive CD4+ T cells sorted from blood. This sample's subset: CD45RA+ positively selected. This TCR came from a man between 18 and 29 years old in good health. DNA for the CDR3: TGCGCCAGCAGCCCGGACAGTCCCTATGGCTACACCTTC. This gives the protein CASSPDSPYGYTF.